Listed below are T cell receptor beta chains from one sample, sequenced in a study of cytomegalovirus exposure and HLA in healthy donors. The protocol was immunoSEQ multiplex PCR, while the TCRdb copy is restricted to in-frame clones and leaves out a portion. Of 150,000 to 200,000 clones listed, 81% were seen once; the top ten hold approximately 2.1%. Sequenced sample: PBMCs. The receptors were gathered from a young woman in good health and CMV-seronegative. The conserved cysteine and the conserved F or W are not part of the CDR3 here.

TRBJ1-5	TRBV28	ASTGQGRPQH
TRBJ1-1	TRBV5-1	ASRQGNTEAF
TRBJ2-7	TRBV10-1	ASSDRTGADEQY
TRBJ2-7	TRBV29-1	SVTGPRDEQY
TRBJ1-1	TRBV6-6	ASSDSGSTEAF
TRBJ2-2	TRBV4-1	ASKGSGGPAGELF
TRBJ2-7	TRBV19	ASSPETGGMYEQY
TRBJ2-6	TRBV5-1	ASSLATVISGANVLT
TRBJ2-3	TRBV21-1	ASSKGLPLSGRGTDTQY
TRBJ2-7	TRBV28	ASSSPLGEQY
TRBJ2-1	TRBV27	ASTAGGYEQF
TRBJ2-3	TRBV10-3	AISAHDREGTDTQY
TRBJ2-7	TRBV4-1	ASSQDAGMYEQY
TRBJ2-3	TRBV9	ASSPQSREGADTQY
TRBJ2-7	TRBV5-4	ASSSTGGEQY
TRBJ2-5	TRBV5-4	ASSKLTSGKETQY
TRBJ1-2	TRBV25-1	ASSLGGAGGYT
.	TRBV6-5	ASRDSYEQY
TRBJ2-7	TRBV2	ASSVLSAGGTYEQY
TRBJ2-2	TRBV30	AWSRTGTGELF
TRBJ2-7	TRBV28	ASSPTTWEARYEQY
TRBJ1-4	TRBV27	ASAEATNEKLF
TRBJ1-4	TRBV28	ASSSGELNEKLF
TRBJ1-5	TRBV30	AWSSGILNQPQH
TRBJ2-1	TRBV25-1	ASSESGPGGYNEQF
TRBJ2-4	TRBV7-9	ASSPDLLAKNIQY
TRBJ2-1	TRBV18	ASSPLAGANSYNEQF
TRBJ2-1	TRBV2	ASSDHWEAKRNEQF
TRBJ1-5	TRBV19	ASSLRGPNQPQH
TRBJ1-1	TRBV18	ASSPGQQNTEAF
TRBJ2-1	TRBV5-1	ASSLGQGLAGVLF
TRBJ1-2	TRBV5-1	ASSLAGEGYGYT
TRBJ1-2	TRBV9	ASSAGGGVGGYGYT
TRBJ1-1	TRBV20-1	SKTANTEAF
TRBJ2-1	TRBV19	ASSGRTGRSYNEQF
TRBJ1-1	TRBV30	AGTGGIRDTEAF
TRBJ2-7	TRBV7-9	SSSLRQGGAYEQY
TRBJ2-7	TRBV6-6	ASSYLTSGNEQY
TRBJ2-7	TRBV30	AWRQLTGGEQY
TRBJ2-7	TRBV6-5	ASSRTVRGPYEQY